This T cell receptor (beta chain) was recovered during a study of shared clonotypes between healthy human individuals (dated by TCRdb to between 2020 and 2021). Regarding the study in general: The cohort comprised a couple of women and a few men aged 18 to 49 years. To increase sequencing depth and limit assay-specific biases, different laboratories used diverse techniques to prepare libraries and sequence TCR repertoires. Leukapheresis yielded between about 0.9 and 10 billion PBMCs per donor. To estimate repertoire size and how much clonotypes are shared between individuals, the study performed deep sequencing of blood TCR repertoires from a few healthy adults. For each donor, three plates each were used for CD4 naive and CD4 memory, two plates were used for CD8 naive, and one plate was used for CD8 memory.

Using the deep immunoSEQ assay, TCR CDR3 regions were amplified from genomic DNA by multiplex PCR. Genomic DNA extracted from each cell subset was distributed evenly over all wells of several immunoSEQ 96-well plates, and each plate served as one replicate. For sorted subsets, 200 to 250 ng of genomic DNA, equivalent to about 30,000 T cell genomes, went into each replicate PCR. Purified libraries were measured with a Qubit 3.0 fluorometer, size-checked on a Bioanalyzer 2100, and measured again with the KAPA Library Quantification kit. Each immunoSEQ 96-well plate was sequenced on its own single-read 150-cycle Illumina NextSeq 550 flow cell. The study's processing was this. Because the immunoSEQ output included only junctional sequences and no quality scores, the filtering could not be the same as the filtering used for full-length reads. Sequences were annotated with PyIR, a Python wrapper for IgBLAST v1.9, using IMGT germline references to assign V/J genes and CDR3. Reads with weak V/J assignments (E-value above 1e-6), missing CDR3, stop codons, out-of-frame junctions, or ambiguous translated residues were removed. V3J clonotypes were defined by identical inferred V gene, J gene, and CDR3 amino acid sequence. To compute the percentage overlap between repertoires, the number of shared unique clonotypes was divided by the size of the smaller repertoire. Three approaches were used to assess repertoire richness: RTK rarefaction, the Chao1 estimator, and Recon v2.1 estimates of unobserved clonotypes. For all TCRbeta clonotypes obtained by the gDNA method from a few donors, generation probabilities were computed with OLGA. TCRdb limited this immuneACCESS table to in-frame rearrangements with V and J called. A share of clones is missing; checked studies link under half to unresolved V genes, and the rest is unexplained. V and J calls and clone size follow that table, whereas D and trimming were derived from the DNA. Recorded for this sample are some 1.1 million clones; approximately 80% of them occurred a single time. Of the sample, approximately 0.9% is held by the ten largest clones.

Study-wide findings and limitations: Even with the large sequencing depth, rarefaction of the sorted-subset datasets indicated that sequencing was incomplete. Because the study included only a small number of donors, the genetic and exposure-history diversity represented was limited. Across four donors, approximately 5% of naive CD4, 3% to 3.5% of naive CD8, about 2.3% of memory CD4, and under 0.45% of memory CD8 clonotypes were shared. Estimated clonotype richness was generally larger for naive than for memory subsets. Sampling was limited to blood, and TCR repertoires in tissue likely differ from TCR repertoires in blood. Compared with non-shared clonotypes, the clonotypes found in all four sorted-subset donors had higher generation probabilities. Pairwise subsampling led to the expectation that sequencing depth would affect the degree of clonotype sharing among donors.

Including cysteine and phenylalanine, the CDR3 has 17 amino acids. The retained sequence is limited to the CDR3, 51 bases, with the frame set at the first base. Via the germline V gene, CDR1 is SGHTA and CDR2 FQGTGA. A distance of 18 bases separates the germline ends of V and J, which lose 4 bases and 3 bases respectively. The donors were healthy, HIV-negative adults with no recently reported acute infections or vaccinations. Every donor was a Caucasian adult living in Nashville, Tennessee, USA. Magnetic negative selection was used to enrich CD4+ T cells, after which naive cells were positively selected on CD45RA and the negative fraction became the memory subset. Blood was collected by leukapheresis, and PBMCs were isolated by Ficoll-Histopaque density gradient centrifugation and then cryopreserved in liquid nitrogen vapor phase. Analytical flow cytometry was used to check the purity and quantity of every magnetically sorted T cell population. Genomic DNA was isolated from each sorted fraction and quantified by UV absorbance on a Nanodrop 2000c.

For this clone: Its antigen is unknown. Base qualities were left out, and no much larger clone turns up one base away.

The receptor was isolated from a young man in good health. Some clones in this sample may be carry-over from other donors' samples. The V and J segments used are TRBV7-3 and TRBJ2-2; a weak D assignment points to TRBD1 (5 bases agree). Source material: memory CD4+ T cells from PBMCs. The cell subset or site tag for this specimen amounts to: CD45RA-negative fraction. In nucleotide form, the sequence is TGTGCCAGCAGCTCGATTACAGGTTTCATCGACACCGGGGAGCTGTTTTTT. This translates into CASSSITGFIDTGELFF.